Listed below are T cell receptor beta chains from one sample, sequenced in a study of T cells in Graves' hyperthyroidism and ophthalmopathy. TCRdb fed the multiplex PCR reads into MiXCR, producing one record per CDR3 protein. The data hold hundreds of thousands of distinct CDR3 sequences, with roughly 14% observed a single time. Specimen: blood. The source of these receptors is a man younger than 35 with Graves' ophthalmopathy. CDR3s include the opening cysteine and the closing phenylalanine or tryptophan. The D gene is left open where the match is weak. Rows may omit the clone size; those that give it use once, few, many or a size class.

j_gene | abundance | v_gene | d_gene | CDR3nt | CDR3aa
TRBJ1-1 | many | TRBV3-1 | - | TGTGCCAGCAGCCAAAATTCCGGGACGAACACTGAAGCTTTCTTT | CASSQNSGTNTEAFF
TRBJ2-3 | many | TRBV7-6 | - | TGTGCCAGCAGCACAGGGTTTGGCACAGATACGCAGTATTTT | CASSTGFGTDTQYF
TRBJ2-4 | many | TRBV3-1 | - | TGTGCCAGCAGTCGGGACTTCCTTCAGTACTTC | CASSRDFLQYF
TRBJ2-1 | - | TRBV6-5 | TRBD2 | TGTGCCAGCAGTTTTAGCGGGGGGGTCCTTCGGGAGCAGTTCTTC | CASSFSGGVLREQFF
TRBJ2-5 | many | TRBV20-1 | TRBD1 | TGCAGTGCTATCTCAGGGGGACAAGAGACCCAGTACTTC | CSAISGGQETQYF
TRBJ1-5 | - | TRBV7-3 | TRBD1 | TGTGCCAGCAGCAACCGAAACGACAGGGGTTATCAGCCCCAGCATTTT | CASSNRNDRGYQPQHF
TRBJ2-3 | many | TRBV20-1 | TRBD1 | TGCAGGCTCAGGGGGTCGGTGGATACGCAGTATTTT | CRLRGSVDTQYF
TRBJ2-1 | many | TRBV28 | TRBD2 | TGTGCCAGCACTACCCCGGGGGGCTACAATGAGCAGTTCTTC | CASTTPGGYNEQFF
TRBJ1-6 | many | TRBV5-1 | TRBD1 | TGCGCCAGCAGCCTTCGACAGGGGGAATCACCCCTCCACTTT | CASSLRQGESPLHF
TRBJ2-7 | many | TRBV5-1 | - | TGCGCCAGCAGCTTGGCCCGGGAGTCCCCCTACGAGCAGTACTTC | CASSLARESPYEQYF
TRBJ2-3 | - | TRBV20-1 | - | TGCAGTGCTTCCGAAGGAGGTGAAGTCGCAGATACGCAGTATTTT | CSASEGGEVADTQYF
TRBJ1-2 | many | TRBV27 | TRBD1 | TGTGCCAGCAGTCTAGGGGACAGCTCCTATGGCTACACCTTC | CASSLGDSSYGYTF
TRBJ1-1 | many | TRBV10-3 | - | TGTGCCATCAGTGGGTTACAGAACACTGAAGCTTTCTTT | CAISGLQNTEAFF
TRBJ2-5 | many | TRBV6-5 | - | TGTGCCAGCAGTTACTCCCAGGGTCGCGGGACCCAGTACTTC | CASSYSQGRGTQYF
TRBJ1-1 | few | TRBV12-3/TRBV12-4 | - | TGTGCCAGCAGTTTCTATGATGGCACTGAAGCTTTCTTT | CASSFYDGTEAFF